This entry lists 30 T cell receptor beta chains sequenced from one sample in a study of cytomegalovirus exposure and HLA in healthy donors. PCR used 60 Vbeta primers and 13 Jbeta primers. This table comes from immunoSEQ multiplex PCR, and its TCRdb copy is limited to in-frame clones, with some not included. The profile shows roughly 110,000 clones, 65% to 80% of them singletons. The source material was PBMCs. The receptors were gathered from a male donor in good health and CMV-seronegative.

The genes are TRBV11-2 and TRBJ2-7; D possibly corresponds to TRBD1 (5 bases). V lost 5 bases, J lost 0 bases, and 14 bases lay in between. Germline CDR1 reads SGHAT; CDR2 reads FQNNGV. The CDR3 sequence is 15 residues long. The CDR3 DNA sequence: TGTGCCAGCAGCCCCATCCCAGGGCGCTCCTACGAGCAGTACTTC. This gives the protein CASSPIPGRSYEQYF.

The chain joins TRBV27 to TRBJ2-7; D not resolved. The CDR3 loop spans 15 amino acids. V lost 2 bases and J 0 bases, leaving 11 bases between the germline ends. Germline V lookup: CDR1 MNHEY, CDR2 SMNVEV (reference sequence). The CDR3 protein is CASSLGPTSSYEQYF. The CDR3 coding sequence is TGTGCCAGCAGTTTAGGGCCGACCAGCTCCTACGAGCAGTACTTC.

V gene TRBV30 combines with J gene TRBJ2-5; D may be TRBD1 (5 bases). The DNA end is more similar to TRBJ2-7, so the J call may be wrong. CDR1 and CDR2 from the germline V gene are GTSNPN and SVGIG (reference sequence). The CDR3 has 14 amino acids. The CDR3 DNA reads TGTGCCTGGAGTGAATCGGCAGGGAACTACGAGCAGTACTTC. It is translated as CAWSESAGNYEQYF.

J is TRBJ2-7 and V is TRBV4-2; no clear D gene. Between the trimmed V and J ends, which lost 4 bases and 0 bases, there was a span of 16 bases. The CDR3 covers 16 residues. In germline, CDR1 is LGHNA, CDR2 YNFKEQ. CDR3 protein: CASSPILQDTSYEQYF. CDR3 bases: TGTGCCAGCAGCCCCATATTACAAGACACCTCCTACGAGCAGTACTTC.

A single count supports this clone. J is TRBJ2-7 and V is TRBV6-5, with TRBD2 as a possible D gene (5 bases). Germline V gene data show CDR1 as MNHEY and CDR2 as SVGAGI. The V gene lost 0 bases and the J gene lost 6 bases, with 12 bases spanning the gap. The CDR3 consists of 14 residues. As DNA, the CDR3 is TGTGCCAGCAGTTACTCGGCCGAACGGGGCGAGCAGTACTTC. Amino acid sequence: CASSYSAERGEQYF.

V gene TRBV6-1 combines with J gene TRBJ2-1; 12 nucleotides agree with TRBD2. Germline CDR1 MNHNS, CDR2 SASEGT. J was trimmed by 4 bases and V by 4 bases; bases with no gene match: 5. This CDR3 has 16 residues. The CDR3 is CASSGRLAGAYNEQFF. CDR3 DNA sequence: TGTGCCAGCAGTGGCAGACTAGCGGGAGCTTACAATGAGCAGTTCTTC.

This clone showed up just a few times. The chain combines TRBV10-1 with TRBJ2-1; 10 bases are shared with TRBD2. With 2 bases clipped from V and 9 bases from J, the junction kept 4 bases outside the gene matches. Per the germline V gene, CDR1 is WNHNN and CDR2 is SYGVQD (reference sequence). This CDR3 has 14 residues. CDR3 amino acids: CASSEASGRIEQFF. The CDR3 DNA is TGCGCCAGCAGTGAGGCTAGCGGGAGAATTGAGCAGTTCTTC.

This clone was counted only a few times. V gene TRBV5-1 combines with J gene TRBJ2-7, with D maybe TRBD2 (6 bases). There are 14 residues in the CDR3. In germline, CDR1 is SGHRS, CDR2 YFSETQ. The V end lost 4 bases, the J end lost 2 bases, and 13 bases lay between the germline ends. CDR3 sequence: CASSVGSGAYEQYF. CDR3 nucleotide sequence: TGCGCCAGCAGCGTTGGTAGCGGTGCCTACGAGCAGTACTTC.

CDR3 nucleotide sequence: TGTGCCAGCGCTTACGGGGACACTATGAGCAATCAGCCCCAGCATTTT. Its protein is CASAYGDTMSNQPQHF. The V call is TRBV2, the J call TRBJ1-5; D is possibly TRBD1 (6 bases). Per germline, CDR1 SNHLY and CDR2 FYNNEI. This CDR3 spans 16 amino acids. Trimming left V 8 bases short and J 1 base short, with 18 bases between.

The V gene is TRBV2, the J gene TRBJ1-2; D gene uncertain. V was cut by 7 bases and J by 7 bases, with 16 bases left in between. Germline V CDR1 and CDR2: SNHLY, FYNNEI. The CDR3 totals 13 residues. The CDR3 nucleotides are TGTGCCAGCACAGGAGGATTTAATCTTGGCTACACCTTC. Its protein product is CASTGGFNLGYTF.

The table lists this clone with a few counts. The J gene is TRBJ1-5, the V gene TRBV28; 8 bases are a match to TRBD1. Looked up from germline, CDR1 is MDHEN and CDR2 is SYDVKM. This CDR3 comprises 15 residues. Trimming at V came to 5 bases and at J to 2 bases, leaving 5 bases not matched to a gene. CDR3 residues: CASSVTGGGNQPQHF. The CDR3 nucleotides read TGTGCCAGCAGTGTTACAGGGGGTGGCAATCAGCCCCAGCATTTT. Together with reference TRBV28 and TRBJ1-5, the CDR3 gives the full variable domain: DVKVTQSSRYLVKRTGEKVFLECVQDMDHENMFWYRQDPGLGLRLIYFSYDVKMKEKGDIPEGYSVSREKKERFSLILESASTNQTSMYLCASSVTGGGNQPQHFGDGTRLSIL.

This chain uses TRBV18 with TRBJ1-1, with D tentatively TRBD1 (6 bases). The ends were cut back, 5 bases at V and 1 base at J, with 20 bases in the middle. This CDR3 is built from 17 residues. CDR1 and CDR2 from the germline V gene are KGHSH and LQKENI. The CDR3 protein is CASSSPTNPQGNTEAFF. CDR3 bases: TGTGCCAGCTCATCCCCAACAAACCCACAGGGGAACACTGAAGCTTTCTTT. The full variable domain, its missing parts supplied by reference TRBV18 and TRBJ1-1, is NAGVMQNPRHLVRRRGQEARLRCSPMKGHSHVYWYRQLPEEGLKFMVYLQKENIIDESGMPKERFSAEFPKEGPSILRIQQVVRGDSAAYFCASSSPTNPQGNTEAFFGQGTRLTVV.

This chain connects TRBV11-2 to TRBJ2-7, with TRBD2 identical over 12 bases. The CDR3 loop spans 15 amino acids. The J segment lost 5 bases and the V segment lost 3 bases, leaving 5 bases of the junction unmatched. The germline gives CDR1 SGHAT, CDR2 FQNNGV. CDR3 loop: CASSLRTSGNHEQYF. The DNA of the CDR3 is TGTGCCAGCAGCTTGAGGACTAGCGGGAACCACGAGCAGTACTTC.

The CDR3: CASSGEYPEQYF. For the CDR3, the DNA is TGTGCCAGCAGTGGGGAGTATCCCGAGCAGTACTTC. The rearrangement joins TRBV2 to TRBJ2-7; a weak D match, TRBD2 (5 bases). V shed 4 bases and J shed 6 bases, with 10 bases lying between them. This CDR3 comprises 12 residues. Germline values: CDR1 SNHLY, CDR2 FYNNEI.

This clone was seen more than once but under ten times. V is TRBV27 and J is TRBJ2-7; TRBD2 might be the D (7 bases). The CDR3 has 16 amino acids. The germline CDR1 and CDR2 sequences are MNHEY and SMNVEV (reference sequence). V dropped 2 bases and J dropped 2 bases, with 16 bases sitting between them. The CDR3 region has the DNA TGTGCCAGCAGTTTAGAGCAAGGGGGGACTACCTACGAGCAGTACTTC. Residues: CASSLEQGGTTYEQYF.

The chain uses TRBV6-1 and TRBJ2-3; weak D call: TRBD2 (5 bases). This CDR3 comprises 15 residues. The germline CDR1 and CDR2 sequences are MNHNS and SASEGT. V lost 2 bases to trimming and J lost 1 base, with 10 bases between them. CDR3 DNA: TGTGCCAGCAGTGAAATGAGGGCTGGCACAGATACGCAGTATTTT. Translation gives CASSEMRAGTDTQYF.

The V gene is TRBV28, the J gene TRBJ2-5; D remains ambiguous. The CDR3 contains 13 residues. Germline CDR1 and CDR2: MDHEN and SYDVKM. V was pared by 6 bases and J by 5 bases, with 13 bases between. As DNA, the CDR3 is TGTGCCAGCAGCCGGCGGTTGGTTGAGACCCAGTACTTC. Its protein product is CASSRRLVETQYF. Together with reference TRBV28 and TRBJ2-5, the CDR3 gives the full variable domain: DVKVTQSSRYLVKRTGEKVFLECVQDMDHENMFWYRQDPGLGLRLIYFSYDVKMKEKGDIPEGYSVSREKKERFSLILESASTNQTSMYLCASSRRLVETQYFGPGTRLLVL.

The V call is TRBV28, the J call TRBJ2-3, with D possibly TRBD1 on 5 matching bases. The CDR3 contains 18 residues. The V end was cut by 4 bases, the J end by 1 base, with 21 bases between. The germline gives CDR1 MDHEN, CDR2 SYDVKM. The DNA of the CDR3 is TGTGCCAGCAGTTCAGGATTTGGGGCGTACAAGGGCACAGATACGCAGTATTTT. Translated: CASSSGFGAYKGTDTQYF.

This clone was seen more than once but under ten times. V usage is TRBV7-9 and J usage is TRBJ2-3, with 13 nucleotides matching TRBD2. J lost 8 bases, V lost 6 bases, and 17 bases had no gene match. There are 18 residues in the CDR3. Germline V CDR1 and CDR2: SEHNR, FQNEAQ (reference sequence). The CDR3 region is CASRPSAGTSGTVGTQYF. Here the CDR3 DNA reads TGTGCCAGCAGACCATCGGCCGGGACTAGCGGGACAGTGGGTACGCAGTATTTT.

This clone appeared a few times. The rearrangement joins TRBV6-6 to TRBJ1-1; 7 nucleotides line up with TRBD1. CDR1 and CDR2 from the germline V gene are MNHNY and SVGAGI (reference sequence). The CDR3 is 13 amino acids. Trimming took 11 bases from V and 0 from J; bases not matched to a gene: 6. For the CDR3, the DNA is TGTGCCGCACGACAGGGTATGAACACTGAAGCTTTCTTT. Translating it yields CAARQGMNTEAFF.

A few counts support this clone. The J gene is TRBJ2-7, the V gene TRBV4-2; D is unresolved. The CDR3 contains 13 residues. Trimming removed 2 bases at V and 0 bases at J, with 5 bases between. Germline CDR1 and CDR2: LGHNA and YNFKEQ. The DNA of the CDR3 is TGTGCCAGCAGCCAACCCAGCTCCTACGAGCAGTACTTC. This translates into CASSQPSSYEQYF.

The J gene is TRBJ1-5, the V gene TRBV7-9; D gene unclear. With 2 bases removed from V and 6 bases from J, the gap between germline ends came to 26 bases. The CDR3 is made up of 19 amino acids. In germline, CDR1 is SEHNR, CDR2 FQNEAQ (reference sequence). The CDR3 DNA reads as TGTGCCAGCAGCTTAATTTCACCCATATTGTTTGAGGAGGTTCAGCCCCAGCATTTT. This gives the protein CASSLISPILFEEVQPQHF. Full variable domain (rest looked up from reference TRBV7-9 and TRBJ1-5): DTGVSQNPRHKITKRGQNVTFRCDPISEHNRLYWYRQTLGQGPEFLTYFQNEAQLEKSRLLSDRFSAERPKGSFSTLEIQRTEQGDSAMYLCASSLISPILFEEVQPQHFGDGTRLSIL.

The gene calls are TRBV27 and TRBJ2-7, with 10 positions matching TRBD1. CDR1 and CDR2 from the germline V gene are MNHEY and SMNVEV (reference sequence). The CDR3 is made up of 15 amino acids. The junction had 8 bases not matched to a gene; V was cut back by 7 bases and J by 2 bases. CDR3 nucleotide sequence: TGTGCCAGCAACCCGGGAGGACAGGGGGCCTACGAGCAGTACTTC. The encoded protein is CASNPGGQGAYEQYF.

The genes are TRBV2 and TRBJ2-2; possibly TRBD2 for D (5 bases). V lost 6 bases and J lost 4, with 12 bases in between. CDR1 is SNHLY, CDR2 FYNNEI, per germline. CDR3 length equals 14 residues. For the CDR3, the DNA is TGTGCCAGCAGCGGAAAAGGAGGCACCGGGGAGCTGTTTTTT. Its protein product is CASSGKGGTGELFF.

This clone was found a few times. The DNA of the CDR3 is TGCGCCAGCAGCACCTCTACCTACGAGCAGTACTTC. Protein sequence: CASSTSTYEQYF. The V and J genes are TRBV5-1 and TRBJ2-7; D not certain. Trimming took off 4 bases at V and 2 bases at J, with 7 bases between the two ends. Germline V gives CDR1 SGHRS, CDR2 YFSETQ. The CDR3 is 12 residues long.

This clone was counted a single time. V is TRBV11-2 and J is TRBJ2-7; D gene ambiguous. Germline V gives CDR1 SGHAT, CDR2 FQNNGV. With 1 base removed from V and 6 bases from J, the gap between germline ends came to 13 bases. CDR3 length: 14 residues. CDR3 coding DNA: TGTGCCAGCAGCTTAGCTGGTTCACTGAGCGAGCAGTACTTC. It codes for CASSLAGSLSEQYF.

The chain joins TRBV9 to TRBJ2-3, with TRBD1 matching over 7 bases. Trimming took 0 bases from V and 2 from J; bases not matched to a gene: 3. The CDR3 spans 15 residues. The germline gives CDR1 SGDLS, CDR2 YYNGEE. CDR3 in amino acids: CASSVGQGVTDTQYF. The CDR3 nucleotides are TGTGCCAGCAGCGTAGGACAGGGCGTCACAGATACGCAGTATTTT.

The V call is TRBV28, the J call TRBJ2-3; 7 nucleotides line up with TRBD1. Germline V gene lookup returns CDR1 MDHEN and CDR2 SYDVKM. Losses at the gene ends were 6 bases for V and 3 bases for J; bases not matched to a gene: 9. The CDR3 contains 15 residues. Here the CDR3 reads CASRDRILGTDTQYF. DNA for the CDR3: TGTGCCAGCAGGGACAGGATATTGGGAACAGATACGCAGTATTTT.

The V gene is TRBV30, the J gene TRBJ2-7; weak D call: TRBD1 (6 bases). CDR3 length: 15 amino acids. V lost 5 bases, J lost 2 bases, and 19 bases lay in between. Germline CDR1 and CDR2: GTSNPN and SVGIG (reference sequence). The CDR3 loop reads CAWAQGTYIPYEQYF. The CDR3 DNA sequence: TGTGCCTGGGCTCAGGGGACATATATACCCTACGAGCAGTACTTC.

The chain has TRBV19 and TRBJ2-1; 8 bases map to TRBD2. J gave up 4 bases and V 5 bases, and 7 bases lay outside the gene matches. Germline values: CDR1 LNHDA, CDR2 SQIVND (reference sequence). The CDR3 extends over 15 amino acids. The CDR3 protein is CASSPFSGTYNEQFF. The CDR3 nucleotides read TGTGCCAGTAGTCCTTTTAGCGGGACGTACAATGAGCAGTTCTTC. Looking up the rest from reference TRBV19 and TRBJ2-1 gives the full variable domain: DGGITQSPKYLFRKEGQNVTLSCEQNLNHDAMYWYRQDPGQGLRLIYYSQIVNDFQKGDIAEGYSVSREKKESFPLTVTSAQKNPTAFYLCASSPFSGTYNEQFFGPGTRLTVL.